The rows below give T cell receptor beta chains drawn from one sample of a study of T cell repertoires in aging, cancer and after chemotherapy. Via MiXCR, TCRdb re-called the multiplex PCR reads, giving one row per CDR3 protein. Of roughly 8,600 distinct CDR3 sequences in the sample, about 30% were seen once. The sample comprised blood. Receptor source: a human donor in good health. CDR3s include the opening cysteine and the closing phenylalanine or tryptophan.

v_call cdr3_aa
TRBV20-1 CSARPILAGGEDNEQFF
TRBV20-1 CSARNVQAKNIQYF
TRBV6-5 CASNPGQPSQPQHF
TRBV27 CASSLGQGVDYGYTF
TRBV6-6 CASTGTDYGYTF
TRBV5-1 CASSLGQIYEQYF
TRBV19 CASSISLLDEQYF
TRBV27 CASRGTYNEQFF
TRBV6-5 CASSYKSTGANTEAFF
TRBV30 CAWPRGRGAAFGYTF
TRBV6-2/TRBV6-3 CASSYGYTGTGELFF
TRBV12-3/TRBV12-4 CASSRQGSSPLHF
TRBV4-3 CASSLPRDTYNEQFF
TRBV18 CASSQGLQETQYF
TRBV28 CASRGTGLSYGYTF
TRBV15 CATSRDTANYGYTF
TRBV5-6 CASSLAGGLSMNTEAFF
TRBV20-1 CSAREYNEQFF
TRBV6-5 CASSSPGQGKLFF
TRBV19 CASSIDPMTVKTVTEAKNIQYF
TRBV5-4 CASSLDTGGSSGELFF
TRBV27 CASSLGGPYEQYF
TRBV19 CASSITGEEGKNTEAFF
TRBV5-6 CASSLGGYNEQFF
TRBV27 CASRDGAGDLDTQYF
TRBV6-2/TRBV6-3 CASSASGGGYNEQFF
TRBV5-4 CASSLWQGGVGELFF
TRBV7-6 CASSLEGTPEKLFF